This T cell receptor (beta chain) came from a study of Ad26.COV2.S vaccination and SARS-CoV-2 variants. The table came from immunoSEQ multiplex PCR; TCRdb's copy has only in-frame clones and leaves some out. The repertoire includes about 280,000 clones, approximately 87% of them detected once, and approximately 3.4% sits in the top ten. Specified treatment: some 20 received Ad26.COV2.S at low or high dose, single or two shots; roughly five received placebo; per-sample allocation not given. Collection of the samples took place on day 63 after the first injection of vaccine or placebo. An 18-55-year-old adult in Boston served as donor. The study used a vaccine consisting of an Ad26 vector that expressed Wuhan-strain SARS-CoV-2 spike. The CDR3 contains 15 residues. The germline V gene encodes CDR1 SGHRS and CDR2 YFSETQ. The ends lost 4 bases at V and 6 bases at J; junction bases unmatched: 8.

Sequenced material: peripheral blood, taken in a trial of Ad26.COV2.S vaccine versus placebo. The sequence was collected from a person aged 18-65 years who received the Ad26.COV2.S COVID-19 vaccine or a placebo. This rearrangement joins TRBV5-1 to TRBJ2-1; the match to TRBD1 covers 9 bases. The CDR3 protein is CASSPQGADFNEQFF. CDR3 nucleotide sequence: TGCGCCAGCAGCCCACAGGGGGCCGATTTCAATGAGCAGTTCTTC.